This T cell receptor beta chain derives from a study of T cell responses to AZD1222 COVID-19 vaccine. Overall study: The analysis combined second doses at about 4 or about 12 weeks. Points from the study as a whole: Most donors were white British, females outnumbered males, and clonal diversity was possibly underestimated. There were vaccine-associated CD4 TCRs across spike, dominant at 160-218 and 743-854. The peak T cell response came first, and repertoires were sampled only after it.

Here immunoSEQ multiplex PCR was the method, and the copy in TCRdb shows in-frame clones only, minus some. Among just under 95,000 clones, just over 85% were seen once, and the ten largest hold roughly 10%. CDR3 length equals 15 residues. V gave up 2 bases and J gave up 1 base, with 11 bases separating them. The germline gives CDR1 SGHDT, CDR2 YYEEEE. In regard to this clone: Its antigen is unknown.

This receptor was taken from an adult in good health. The source was peripheral blood, collected on day 0 of AZD1222 vaccination. The V and J genes are TRBV5-6 and TRBJ2-3, with a weak D call TRBD1 (5 bases). As DNA, the CDR3 is TGTGCCAGCAGCTTCGACAGTTTCCGCACAGATACGCAGTATTTT. It yields the protein CASSFDSFRTDTQYF.